The 8 T cell receptor beta chains in this list originate from one sample, sequenced in a study of blood T cells in healthy people across ages. A second PCR of about 6 to 12 cycles used a sample-barcoded 5' primer and a J-beta primer mix. A single record per CDR3 protein comes from TCRdb applying MiXCR to the 5' RACE reads. The sample holds more than 800,000 distinct CDR3 sequences, 25% to 35% seen once. Source material: blood. The receptors come from a woman older than 75 in good health.

This clonotype has at least ten counts. This chain uses TRBV12-3 or TRBV12-4 with TRBJ2-7, with TRBD1 matching over 8 bases. Trimming took 6 bases from V and 6 from J; bases not matched to a gene: 13. The CDR3 runs 15 residues. The DNA for the CDR3 is TGTGCCAGCAGCCTGGGACAGGACTCCCCCCTCGAGCAGTACTTC. Protein product: CASSLGQDSPLEQYF.

There are many counts of this clonotype. The V and J genes are TRBV7-2 and TRBJ2-7, with D unclear. Germline CDR1 reads SGHTA; CDR2 reads FQGNSA. With 1 base removed from V and 6 bases from J, the gap between germline ends came to 7 bases. This CDR3 has 12 residues. As DNA, the CDR3 is TGTGCCAGCAGCTTAGTAGGGTCCGAGCAGTACTTC. This gives the protein CASSLVGSEQYF.

This clonotype showed up just a few times. This may be a read error: a much more frequent sequence differs by one nucleotide. The chain recombines TRBV5-1 with TRBJ2-7; the D gene is possibly TRBD2 (6 bases). There are 14 residues in the CDR3. Germline values: CDR1 SGHRS, CDR2 YFSETQ. Trimming stripped 4 bases from V and 10 bases from J, with 21 bases between. This CDR3 is CASSLSGGKEAQYF. The CDR3 DNA reads TGCGCCAGCAGCCTGAGTGGCGGGAAAGAGGCCCAGTACTTC.

This clonotype was recorded at least ten times. The V and J genes are TRBV18 and TRBJ1-2, with 9 bases aligning to TRBD1. Germline-derived CDR1 and CDR2 are KGHSH and LQKENI. This CDR3 region has 15 residues. After removal of 2 bases from V and 3 bases from J, the junction contained 4 bases not matched to a gene. The CDR3 nucleotides read TGTGCCAGCTCACCAAGGGACAGGGCGGACTATGGCTACACCTTC. This translates into CASSPRDRADYGYTF.

This clonotype occurred many times. V gene TRBV9 combines with J gene TRBJ2-7; D unclear. Germline loops: CDR1 SGDLS, CDR2 YYNGEE. V was trimmed by 2 bases and J by 4 bases, leaving 10 bases between them. The CDR3 contains 13 residues. CDR3 coding DNA: TGTGCCAGCAGCGTGAGGCCATTATACGAGCAGTACTTC. Translated, it gives CASSVRPLYEQYF.

In its sample, this clonotype was seen a few times. This chain links TRBV27 with TRBJ1-6; D is unresolved. Germline loops: CDR1 MNHEY, CDR2 SMNVEV (reference sequence). V shed 2 bases and J shed 7 bases, with 6 bases lying between them. The CDR3 spans 13 residues. CDR3 protein: CASSLSENSPLHF. CDR3 nucleotides: TGTGCCAGCAGTTTAAGTGAGAATTCACCCCTCCACTTT.

To note about this clonotype: A read error is possible here, since a much larger clone lies one base away. This chain links TRBV12-3 or TRBV12-4 with TRBJ1-2; D remains ambiguous. There are 14 residues in the CDR3. The CDR3 here is CVSSSTTGNYGYTF. The CDR3 region has the DNA TGTGTCAGCAGCTCAACGACGGGGAACTATGGCTACACCTTC.

Details on this clonotype: This may come from a read error, since a much larger clone is one base off. The chain is built from TRBV20-1 and TRBJ2-1; 8 bases line up with TRBD2. TRBJ2-7 explains the end of the DNA better; the J call may be wrong. The CDR3 extends over 15 amino acids. Germline values: CDR1 DFQATT, CDR2 SNEGSKA (reference sequence). CDR3 loop: CSALSGVSSYNEQYF. Written as DNA, the CDR3 is TGCAGTGCCCTTAGCGGGGTAAGCTCCTACAATGAGCAGTACTTC.